The 25 T cell receptor beta chains reported below all come from one sample, sequenced in a study of T cells in women clearing cervical HPV infection. Some clones are missing from TCRdb's copy, which holds only in-frame ones; the method was immunoSEQ multiplex PCR. The table for this sample gives some 21,000 clones. Sequencing input: blood buffy coat. These receptors originate from a woman between 18 and 75 years old with a cervical HPV16 infection that either progressed to CIN3+ or cleared (not recorded which).

In regard to this clone: With the read ending 3 residues before the CDR3 end, the germline J gene is used to fill in that end. This rearrangement joins TRBV6-4 to TRBJ2-1; 7 bases fit TRBD1. The CDR3 runs 12 residues. V shed 4 bases, J shed 8 bases, and the junction held 2 bases outside the gene matches. The germline CDR1 and CDR2 sequences are MRHNA and SNTAGT. The CDR3: CASSGQGDEQFF. The covered CDR3 bases are TGTGCCAGCAGTGGACAGGGCGATGAG.

As concerns this clone: The CDR3 end falls 3 residues outside the read, so it is completed with the germline J gene. The chain carries TRBV30 and TRBJ2-3, with TRBD2 matching over 12 bases. This CDR3 region has 16 residues. The J segment lost 6 bases and the V segment lost 2 bases, leaving 9 bases of the junction unmatched. Germline CDR1 and CDR2: GTSNPN and SVGIG (reference sequence). CDR3: CAWSQTSGGTSDTQYF. CDR3 DNA (partial): TGTGCCTGGAGTCAGACTAGCGGGGGAACATCGGATACG.

With regard to this clone: The read gets to within 3 residues of the CDR3 end, and the germline J gene fills in the rest. V and J are TRBV28 and TRBJ1-1; 10 positions match TRBD1. This CDR3 spans 15 amino acids. Germline values: CDR1 MDHEN, CDR2 SYDVKM. Losses at the gene ends were 6 bases for V and 5 bases for J; bases not matched to a gene: 9. CDR3 sequence: CASRLGQGLPTEAFF. Partial CDR3 DNA: TGTGCCAGCAGGCTGGGACAGGGGCTTCCGACTGAA.

Worth noting for this clone: The CDR3 end falls 3 residues outside the read, so it is completed with the germline J gene. This chain links TRBV18 with TRBJ2-7; perhaps TRBD1 as D (6 bases). Germline V CDR1 and CDR2: KGHSH, LQKENI. V was pared by 1 base and J by 2 bases, with 6 bases between. The length of the CDR3 is 13 residues. CDR3 sequence reads: CASSPQGAYEQYF. CDR3 DNA (partial): TGTGCCAGCTCACCACAGGGGGCCTACGAG.

Regarding this clone: Read data end 3 residues before the CDR3 end; the end is taken from the germline J gene. The rearrangement uses TRBV7-9 and TRBJ1-1; TRBD1 matches at 8 bases. Germline CDR1 SEHNR, CDR2 FQNEAQ (reference sequence). The V segment lost 9 bases and the J segment 0 bases; nucleotides outside the gene matches: 3. This CDR3 comprises 13 residues. The part of the CDR3 DNA that was read is TGTGCCAGTATCAGGGGGCTGAACACTGAA. Translation: CASIRGLNTE. The CDR3, in full, reads CASIRGLNTEAFF.

Partial CDR3 DNA: TGTGCCAGCAGCCCCCACCCCCTAGCGGGTCGCTCCTACGAG. It specifies CASSPHPLAGRSYE. The whole CDR3 sequence reads CASSPHPLAGRSYEQYF. J is TRBJ2-7 and V is TRBV13; 8 nucleotides line up with TRBD2. The CDR3 extends 3 residues past the end of the read, so its final part is completed from the germline J gene. V dropped 5 bases and J dropped 0; count of bases not matched to a gene: 12. Germline CDR1 and CDR2: PRHDT and FYEKMQ (reference sequence). The CDR3 is made up of 17 amino acids.

As regards this clone: The CDR3 is cut off 3 residues early in the read; its end comes from the germline J gene. The chain combines TRBV18 with TRBJ1-4; D is ambiguous. Germline V lookup: CDR1 KGHSH, CDR2 LQKENI. CDR3 size: 12 residues. V shed 6 bases and J shed 7 bases, with 9 bases lying between them. The sequenced part of the CDR3 DNA is TGTGCCAGCTCCCTCAAGGCTGAAAAA. It encodes CASSLKAEK. In full, the CDR3 is CASSLKAEKLFF.

In terms of frequency, this clone is medium-sized. The DNA ends 3 residues before the CDR3 does, and the rest of the CDR3 is filled in from the germline J gene. The chain has TRBV18 and TRBJ2-3; TRBD2 agrees at 8 bases. The CDR3 sequence is 17 residues long. Germline V gene sequence: CDR1 KGHSH, CDR2 LQKENI. Trimming cost V 8 bases and J 2 bases; bases outside gene matches: 15. CDR3 in amino acids: CASHHRASGLPTDTQYF. The CDR3 bases that were read are TGTGCCAGCCATCACCGGGCTAGCGGGCTCCCCACAGATACG.

In regard to this clone: The read gets to within 3 residues of the CDR3 end, and the germline J gene fills in the rest. The chain has TRBV18 and TRBJ1-1; maybe TRBD1 (5 bases). The germline gives CDR1 KGHSH, CDR2 LQKENI. Trimming pared 1 base from V and 3 bases from J, leaving 9 bases between. The CDR3 extends over 14 amino acids. The CDR3 sequence: CASSPLWGDTEAFF. The DNA read from the CDR3 is TGTGCCAGCTCACCACTGTGGGGCGACACTGAA.

Points on this clone: The read gets to within 3 residues of the CDR3 end, and the germline J gene fills in the rest. The J gene is TRBJ2-1, the V gene TRBV20-1, with D perhaps matching TRBD2 (6 bases). The germline gives CDR1 DFQATT, CDR2 SNEGSKA (reference sequence). CDR3 length: 13 amino acids. Deletions cut 1 base from V and 7 bases from J, with 11 bases between. The sequenced part of the CDR3 DNA is TGCAGTGCTAGAGTGGTGACTAGTAATGAG. Protein: CSARVVTSNE. The entire CDR3 sequence reads CSARVVTSNEQFF.

CDR3 amino acids: CASSKLNYGYTF. CDR3 DNA, as far as it was read: TGTGCCAGTAGTAAACTAAACTATGGC. The chain carries TRBV19 and TRBJ1-2; D gene ambiguous. The read gets to within 3 residues of the CDR3 end, and the germline J gene fills in the rest. The CDR3 is 12 amino acids. CDR1 LNHDA and CDR2 SQIVND come from the germline V gene (reference sequence). V gave up 4 bases and J gave up 2 bases, with 5 bases separating them.

About this clone itself: The read terminates 3 residues ahead of where the CDR3 ends, so the germline J gene completes it. The V call is TRBV3-1 (or the pseudogene TRBV3-2), the J call TRBJ2-7, with TRBD2 matching over 12 bases. This CDR3 has 18 residues. The germline CDR1 and CDR2 sequences are LGHDT and YNNKEL (reference sequence). Trimming cost V 4 bases and J 0 bases; bases outside gene matches: 10. The CDR3 bases that were read are TGTGCCAGCAGCCCCCAAGGGACTAGCGGGCCCATCTCCTACGAG. Residues: CASSPQGTSGPISYE. Given in full, the CDR3 is CASSPQGTSGPISYEQYF.

For this clone: The read terminates 3 residues before the CDR3 end, so the remaining end is supplied by the germline J gene. The J gene is TRBJ2-2, the V gene TRBV5-1; 7 bases are a match to TRBD1. The CDR3 covers 15 residues. Looked up from germline, CDR1 is SGHRS and CDR2 is YFSETQ. Germline trimming cut 0 bases from V and 4 bases from J; bases unmatched to any gene: 3. The CDR3 sequence is CASSLDPGGTGELFF. The DNA read from the CDR3 is TGCGCCAGCAGCTTGGACCCAGGGGGCACCGGGGAG.

Of note for this clone: The sequenced fragment ends 3 residues before the CDR3 boundary, so the rest is inferred from the germline J gene. The genes are TRBV18 and TRBJ2-2, with 11 bases identical to TRBD2. CDR1 KGHSH and CDR2 LQKENI come from the germline V gene. With V trimmed by 6 bases and J by 2 bases, 5 bases remained unmatched. This CDR3 contains 16 residues. The DNA read from the CDR3 is TGTGCCAGCTCGATTAGCGGGAGGGCCAACACCGGGGAG. It encodes CASSISGRANTGE. The CDR3 in its entirety is CASSISGRANTGELFF.

By frequency, this clone registers medium-sized. Read data end 3 residues before the CDR3 end; the end is taken from the germline J gene. The chain recombines TRBV7-3 with TRBJ2-5; 8 positions match TRBD1. CDR3 length: 13 amino acids. Germline loops: CDR1 SGHTA, CDR2 FQGTGA. The J segment lost 3 bases and the V segment lost 4 bases, leaving 1 base of the junction unmatched. The CDR3 is CASSWTGKETQYF. CDR3 DNA, as far as it was read: TGTGCCAGCAGCTGGACAGGGAAAGAGACC.

As regards this clone: Sequencing ends 3 residues short of the CDR3 end; the germline J gene provides the rest. The chain employs TRBV9 and TRBJ2-7; the match to TRBD1 covers 9 bases. This CDR3 region has 15 residues. J gave up 1 base and V 7 bases, and 9 bases lay outside the gene matches. Per germline, CDR1 SGDLS and CDR2 YYNGEE. The CDR3 bases that were read are TGTGCCAGCGAAGAGGGGGACAGGGTTTCCTACGAG. Its protein product is CASEEGDRVSYE. The whole CDR3 protein is CASEEGDRVSYEQYF.

In regard to this clone: The read halts 3 residues ahead of the CDR3 end, with the missing end drawn from the germline J gene. The genes are TRBV4-2 and TRBJ1-2; 7 bases match TRBD1. The CDR3 length is 15 residues. The germline V gene has CDR1 LGHNA and CDR2 YNFKEQ. Trimming took 3 bases from V and 5 from J; bases not matched to a gene: 9. CDR3 DNA, as far as it was read: TGTGCCAGCAGCCAGGGGGACAGTGGAGAGTATGGC. It translates to CASSQGDSGEYG. The entire CDR3 protein is CASSQGDSGEYGYTF.

For this clone: The CDR3 is cut off 3 residues early in the read; its end comes from the germline J gene. The chain uses TRBV5-1 and TRBJ2-2; the D gene is possibly TRBD2 (6 bases). The CDR3 covers 15 residues. V was shortened by 2 bases and J by 1 base, with 9 bases between the two germline ends. CDR1 and CDR2 (germline): SGHRS, YFSETQ. The CDR3 DNA, read in part, is TGCGCCAGCAGCTTAGGCGGGGTGAACACCGGGGAG. Translation gives CASSLGGVNTGE. The entire CDR3 sequence reads CASSLGGVNTGELFF.

Remarks on this clone: Coverage ceases 3 residues before the CDR3 finishes, and the germline J gene fills in the end. This chain uses TRBV5-1 with TRBJ1-2; 7 nucleotides align to TRBD1. Germline V gene data show CDR1 as SGHRS and CDR2 as YFSETQ. This CDR3 is 13 amino acids long. Trimming at V came to 6 bases and at J to 6 bases, leaving 8 bases not matched to a gene. The CDR3 here is CASTVTGIDGYTF. The sequenced CDR3 bases are TGCGCCAGCACCGTGACAGGGATCGATGGC.

Remarks on this clone: The read comes to an end 3 residues before the CDR3 does, leaving the germline J gene to fill in the end. The chain couples TRBV7-9 to TRBJ2-1; 9 positions agree with TRBD1. From germline, CDR1 is SEHNR and CDR2 FQNEAQ (reference sequence). The V segment lost 5 bases and the J segment 7 bases; nucleotides outside the gene matches: 6. This CDR3 is 14 amino acids long. The part of the CDR3 DNA that was read is TGTGCCAGCAGCCCCGGGACAGGGCGGAATGAG. It specifies CASSPGTGRNE. The full CDR3 protein reads CASSPGTGRNEQFF.

The CDR3 sequence is CASSLVAGGRYEQYF. The part of the CDR3 DNA that was read is TGTGCCAGCAGCTTAGTGGCGGGGGGGCGCTACGAG. This chain joins TRBV7-2 and TRBJ2-7; 9 bases map to TRBD2. Read data end 3 residues before the CDR3 end; the end is taken from the germline J gene. The CDR3 covers 15 residues. The junction had 4 bases not matched to a gene; V was cut back by 1 base and J by 3 bases. In germline, CDR1 is SGHTA, CDR2 FQGNSA.

To note about this clone: The sequenced fragment ends 3 residues before the CDR3 boundary, so the rest is inferred from the germline J gene. The rearrangement joins TRBV28 to TRBJ2-7; D may be TRBD2 (6 bases). With 4 bases removed from V and 3 bases from J, the gap between germline ends came to 19 bases. The length of the CDR3 is 16 residues. Germline lookup yields CDR1 MDHEN and CDR2 SYDVKM. The sequenced CDR3 bases are TGTGCCAGCAGTTCCCCCTCTAGCGTACTACTCTACGAG. Its protein is CASSSPSSVLLYE. The whole CDR3 reads CASSSPSSVLLYEQYF.

Note on this clone: The junction shows a germline mismatch at one end, possibly a read error. The DNA ends 3 residues before the CDR3 does, and the rest of the CDR3 is filled in from the germline J gene. The chain employs TRBV4-2 and TRBJ2-4, with D perhaps matching TRBD1 (6 bases). The germline CDR1 and CDR2 sequences are LGHNA and YNFKEQ. The CDR3 extends over 16 amino acids. The CDR3 sequence: CASSAPGQVAKNIQYF. CDR3 DNA, as far as it was read: TGCGCCAGCAGCGCGCCGGGACAAGTAGCCAAAAACATT.

As regards this clone: The read ends 3 residues early relative to the CDR3; the germline J gene fills the gap. V is TRBV19 and J is TRBJ2-1; tentative D call: TRBD1 (6 bases). This CDR3 has 15 amino acids. Trimming removed 4 bases at V and 6 bases at J, with 16 bases between. CDR1 and CDR2 (germline): LNHDA, SQIVND (reference sequence). Incomplete CDR3 DNA: TGTGCCAGTAGTACGTTCTCCGGACAGCTCAATGAG. Translating it yields CASSTFSGQLNE. The full CDR3 reads CASSTFSGQLNEQFF.

Remarks on this clone: The CDR3 end lies 3 residues beyond the end of the read and is filled in from the germline J gene. The genes are TRBV28 and TRBJ2-6; unclear D gene. V was pared by 6 bases and J by 0 bases, with 12 bases between. The CDR3 runs to 16 residues. Germline V gives CDR1 MDHEN, CDR2 SYDVKM. CDR3 DNA (partial): TGTGCCAGCAGCCCCATCACGGGCTCTGGGGCCAACGTC. This translates into CASSPITGSGANV. The entire CDR3 sequence reads CASSPITGSGANVLTF.